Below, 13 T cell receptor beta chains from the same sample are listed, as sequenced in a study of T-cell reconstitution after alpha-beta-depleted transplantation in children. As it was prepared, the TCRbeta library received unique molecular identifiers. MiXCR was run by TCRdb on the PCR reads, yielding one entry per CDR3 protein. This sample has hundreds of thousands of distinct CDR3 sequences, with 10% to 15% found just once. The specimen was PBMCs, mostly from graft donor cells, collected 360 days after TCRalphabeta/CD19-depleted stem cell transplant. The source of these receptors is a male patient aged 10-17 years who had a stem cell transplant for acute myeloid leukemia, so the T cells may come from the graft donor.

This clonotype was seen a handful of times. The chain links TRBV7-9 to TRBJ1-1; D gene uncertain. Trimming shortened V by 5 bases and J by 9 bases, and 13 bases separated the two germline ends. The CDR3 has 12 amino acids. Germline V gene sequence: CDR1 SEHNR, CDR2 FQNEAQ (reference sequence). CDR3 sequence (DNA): TGTGCCAGCAGCCCTACCGATAGGAAAGCTTTCTTT. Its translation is CASSPTDRKAFF.

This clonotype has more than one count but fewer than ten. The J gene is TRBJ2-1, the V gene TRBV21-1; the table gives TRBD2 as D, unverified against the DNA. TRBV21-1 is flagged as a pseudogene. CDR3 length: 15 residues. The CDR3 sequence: CASSKEGLASDEQFF. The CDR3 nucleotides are TGTGCCAGCAGCAAAGAGGGACTAGCTTCTGATGAGCAGTTCTTC.

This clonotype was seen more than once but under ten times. CDR3 protein: CASSQAEDNEQFF. The CDR3 nucleotides are TGTGCCAGCAGCCAAGCGGAGGACAATGAGCAGTTCTTC. The genes are TRBV2 and TRBJ2-1; D is perhaps TRBD2 (5 bases). Trimming cost V 6 bases and J 5 bases, with 11 bases left between them. The CDR3 sequence is 13 residues long. CDR1 is SNHLY, CDR2 FYNNEI, per germline.

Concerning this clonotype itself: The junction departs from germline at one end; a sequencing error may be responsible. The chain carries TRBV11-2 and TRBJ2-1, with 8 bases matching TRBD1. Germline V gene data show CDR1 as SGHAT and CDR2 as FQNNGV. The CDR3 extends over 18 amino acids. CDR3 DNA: TGTTCCAGCAGCACCCTCCGCGGACAGGGCAAGGAGTACAATGAGCAGTTCTTC. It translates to CSSSTLRGQGKEYNEQFF. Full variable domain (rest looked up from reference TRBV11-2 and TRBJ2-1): EAGVAQSPRYKIIEKRQSVAFWCNPISGHATLYWYQQILGQGPKLLIQFQNNGVVDDSQLPKDRFSAERLKGVDSTLKIQPAKLEDSAVYLCSSSTLRGQGKEYNEQFFGPGTRLTVL.

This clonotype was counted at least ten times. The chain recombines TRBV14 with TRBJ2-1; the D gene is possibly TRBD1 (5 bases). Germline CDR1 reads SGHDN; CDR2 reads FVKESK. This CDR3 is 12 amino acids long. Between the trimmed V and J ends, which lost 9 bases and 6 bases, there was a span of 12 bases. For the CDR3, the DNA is TGTGCCAGTACCACTGGGGCCAATGAGCAGTTCTTC. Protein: CASTTGANEQFF.

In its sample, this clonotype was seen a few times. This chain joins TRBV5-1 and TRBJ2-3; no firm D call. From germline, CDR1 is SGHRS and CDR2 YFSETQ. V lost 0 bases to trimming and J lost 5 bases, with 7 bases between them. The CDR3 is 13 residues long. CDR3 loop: CASSLGTKDTQYF. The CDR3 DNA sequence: TGCGCCAGCAGCTTGGGAACTAAAGATACGCAGTATTTT.

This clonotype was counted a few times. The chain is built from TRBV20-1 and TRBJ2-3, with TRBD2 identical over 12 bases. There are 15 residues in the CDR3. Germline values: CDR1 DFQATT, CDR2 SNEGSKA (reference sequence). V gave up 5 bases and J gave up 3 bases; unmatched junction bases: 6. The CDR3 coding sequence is TGCAGTGCTTCTCGGACTAGCGGGACGACAGATACGCAGTATTTT. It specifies CSASRTSGTTDTQYF.

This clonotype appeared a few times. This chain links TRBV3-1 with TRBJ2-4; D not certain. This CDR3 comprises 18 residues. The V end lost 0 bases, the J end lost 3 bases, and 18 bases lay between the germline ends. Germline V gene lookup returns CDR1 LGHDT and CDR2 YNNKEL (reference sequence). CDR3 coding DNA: TGTGCCAGCAGCCAAGAGGTTTCCAGGAGCGCCTACAAAAACATTCAGTACTTC. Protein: CASSQEVSRSAYKNIQYF.

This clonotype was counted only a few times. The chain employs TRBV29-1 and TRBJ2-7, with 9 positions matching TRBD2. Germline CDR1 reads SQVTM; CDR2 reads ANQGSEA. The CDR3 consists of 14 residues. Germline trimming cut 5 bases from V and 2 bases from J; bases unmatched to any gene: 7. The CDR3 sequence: CSVHPAGGTYEQYF. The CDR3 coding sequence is TGCAGCGTTCATCCCGCGGGAGGGACCTACGAGCAGTACTTC.

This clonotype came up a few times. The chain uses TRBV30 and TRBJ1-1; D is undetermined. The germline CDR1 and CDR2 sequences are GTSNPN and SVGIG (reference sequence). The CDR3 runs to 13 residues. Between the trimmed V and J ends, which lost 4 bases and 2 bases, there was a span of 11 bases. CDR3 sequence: CAWTAHLNTEAFF. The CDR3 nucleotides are TGTGCCTGGACGGCCCACTTAAACACTGAAGCTTTCTTT. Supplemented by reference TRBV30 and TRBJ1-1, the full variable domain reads SQTIHQWPATLVQPVGSPLSLECTVEGTSNPNLYWYRQAAGRGLQLLFYSVGIGQISSEVPQNLSASRPQDRQFILSSKKLLLSDSGFYLCAWTAHLNTEAFFGQGTRLTVV.

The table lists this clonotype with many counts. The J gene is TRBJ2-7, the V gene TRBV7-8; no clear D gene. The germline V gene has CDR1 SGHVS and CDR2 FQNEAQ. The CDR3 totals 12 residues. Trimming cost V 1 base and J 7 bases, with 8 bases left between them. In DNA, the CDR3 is TGTGCCAGCAGCTTAGACCCTCGGGAGCAGTACTTC. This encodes CASSLDPREQYF.

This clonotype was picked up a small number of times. Here the CDR3 DNA reads TGCAGTGCTATGAGCGGGAAATGGTCCTACGAGCAGTACTTC. Translation gives CSAMSGKWSYEQYF. The chain employs TRBV20-1 and TRBJ2-7, with 7 bases that match TRBD2. After removal of 4 bases from V and 1 base from J, the junction contained 7 bases not matched to a gene. The CDR3 covers 14 residues. Germline assignment: CDR1 DFQATT and CDR2 SNEGSKA (reference sequence).

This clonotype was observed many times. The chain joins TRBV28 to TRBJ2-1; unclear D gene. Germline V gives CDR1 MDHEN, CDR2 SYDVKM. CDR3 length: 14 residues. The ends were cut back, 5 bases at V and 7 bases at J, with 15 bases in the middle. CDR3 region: CASSREAPYNEQFF. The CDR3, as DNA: TGTGCCAGCAGTAGAGAAGCACCTTATAATGAGCAGTTCTTC.